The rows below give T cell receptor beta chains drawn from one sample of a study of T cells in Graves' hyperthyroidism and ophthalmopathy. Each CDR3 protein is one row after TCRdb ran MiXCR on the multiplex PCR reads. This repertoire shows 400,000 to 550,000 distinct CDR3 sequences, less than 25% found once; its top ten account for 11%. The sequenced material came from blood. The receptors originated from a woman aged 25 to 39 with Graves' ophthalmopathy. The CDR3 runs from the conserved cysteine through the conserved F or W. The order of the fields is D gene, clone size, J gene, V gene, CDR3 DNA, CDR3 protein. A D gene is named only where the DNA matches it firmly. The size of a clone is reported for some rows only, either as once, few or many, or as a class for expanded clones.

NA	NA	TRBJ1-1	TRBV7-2	TGTGCCATCAGCTTAAACAGGGAGGACACTGAAGCTTTCTTT	CAISLNREDTEAFF
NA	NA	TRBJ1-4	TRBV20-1	TGCAGTGCTAGAGAACAGGGTGAAAAACTGTTTTTT	CSAREQGEKLFF
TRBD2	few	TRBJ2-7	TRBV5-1	TGCGCCAGCAGAGGGACTAGCGGGAGAGGTTACTACGAGCAGTACTTC	CASRGTSGRGYYEQYF
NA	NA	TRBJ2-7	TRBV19	TGTGCCAGTAGCATATACCCTGGACATCCCTACGAGCAGTACTTC	CASSIYPGHPYEQYF
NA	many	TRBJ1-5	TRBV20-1	TGCAGTGCGGCCCGTAATCAGCCCCAGCATTTT	CSAARNQPQHF
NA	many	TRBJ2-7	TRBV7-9	TGTGCCAGCAGCCCGCCGGCAGGGGCAGGGTACGAGCAGTACTTC	CASSPPAGAGYEQYF
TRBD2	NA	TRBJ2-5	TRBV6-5	TGTGCCAGCAGTTACGGACTAGCGGGAGCGGGGACCCAGTACTTC	CASSYGLAGAGTQYF
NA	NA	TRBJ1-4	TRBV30	TGTGCCTGGAGTAGACAGCTGAATGAAAAACTGTTTTTT	CAWSRQLNEKLFF
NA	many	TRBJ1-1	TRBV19	TGTGCCAGTAGTACATCAGGGTTGAACACTGAAGCTTTCTTT	CASSTSGLNTEAFF
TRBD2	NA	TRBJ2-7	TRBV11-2	TGTGCCAGCAGCCCAGCGGGAGGAAGGTCCTACGAGCAGTACTTC	CASSPAGGRSYEQYF
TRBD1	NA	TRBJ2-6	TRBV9	TGTGCCAGCAGCCCCCGGACAGGGGAGGGGGCTGGGGCCAACGTCCTGACTTTC	CASSPRTGEGAGANVLTF
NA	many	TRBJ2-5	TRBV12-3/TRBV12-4	TGTGCCAGCAGTTTGAGGGGGGCGGAAGAGACCCAGTACTTC	CASSLRGAEETQYF
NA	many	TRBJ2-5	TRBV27	TGTGCCAGCACCAGGACGATTAGGGATGCCCAAGAGACCCAGTACTTC	CASTRTIRDAQETQYF
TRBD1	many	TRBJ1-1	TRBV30	TGTGCCTGGAGTGAGGGGGACAGGGGGAACACTGAAGCTTTCTTT	CAWSEGDRGNTEAFF
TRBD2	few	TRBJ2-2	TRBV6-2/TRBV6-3	TGTGCCAGCAGTCTGGCCCCCGGACTAGCGACCGGGGAGCTGTTTTTT	CASSLAPGLATGELFF
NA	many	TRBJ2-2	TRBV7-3	TGTGCCAGCAGCTTAACGATTTCAGGCGGTGGCGGGGAGCTGTTTTTT	CASSLTISGGGGELFF
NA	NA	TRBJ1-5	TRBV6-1	TGTGCCAGCAGACAAGTTAGCAATCAGCCCCAGCATTTT	CASRQVSNQPQHF
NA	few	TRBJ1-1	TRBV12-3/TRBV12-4	TGTGCCAGCAGTTGGACAGTCTTGACTGAAGCTTTCTTT	CASSWTVLTEAFF
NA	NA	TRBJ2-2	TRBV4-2	TGTGCCAGCAGCCAAGGGTTAGGGGCGAACACCGGGGAGCTGTGTTTT	CASSQGLGANTGELCF
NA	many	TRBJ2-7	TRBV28	TGTGCCAGCAGTTTATCCCTATCCTCCGGGACGGAGTTCCACGAGCAGTACTTC	CASSLSLSSGTEFHEQYF